This T cell receptor beta chain stems from a study of OX40 agonist ivuxolimab in advanced cancers. Study background: Patients in the trial were receiving intravenous ivuxolimab every 2 weeks, at doses of 0.01 to 10 mg/kg. Head and neck, renal cell, melanoma or hepatocellular carcinoma were the cancers that dose-escalation patients had. Antecedent anti-PD-1, anti-PD-L1 or anti-CTLA-4 therapy was permissible, with around 41% having received some. Notes on the study in general: Nonresponders, in some cases, also had low normalized T-cell clonal expansion.

To note about this clone: Antigen: not known.

Clones were read by immunoSEQ multiplex PCR, and TCRdb kept only the in-frame ones, dropping some. This sample has approximately 72,000 clones, with roughly 84% found just once. The CDR3 runs 12 residues. Germline CDR1 and CDR2: MDHEN and SYDVKM. Trimming took off 5 bases at V and 1 base at J, with 5 bases between the two ends. The chain couples TRBV28 to TRBJ1-2, with D hard to call. The sequencing here drew on CD4+ or CD8+ T cells sorted from blood, taken in a trial of the OX40 agonist ivuxolimab. The receptor was derived from an adult with an advanced solid tumor such as melanoma, head and neck, liver or kidney cancer. The CDR3 DNA sequence: TGTGCCAGCAGTCGGGTTAACTATGGCTACACCTTC. It codes for CASSRVNYGYTF.